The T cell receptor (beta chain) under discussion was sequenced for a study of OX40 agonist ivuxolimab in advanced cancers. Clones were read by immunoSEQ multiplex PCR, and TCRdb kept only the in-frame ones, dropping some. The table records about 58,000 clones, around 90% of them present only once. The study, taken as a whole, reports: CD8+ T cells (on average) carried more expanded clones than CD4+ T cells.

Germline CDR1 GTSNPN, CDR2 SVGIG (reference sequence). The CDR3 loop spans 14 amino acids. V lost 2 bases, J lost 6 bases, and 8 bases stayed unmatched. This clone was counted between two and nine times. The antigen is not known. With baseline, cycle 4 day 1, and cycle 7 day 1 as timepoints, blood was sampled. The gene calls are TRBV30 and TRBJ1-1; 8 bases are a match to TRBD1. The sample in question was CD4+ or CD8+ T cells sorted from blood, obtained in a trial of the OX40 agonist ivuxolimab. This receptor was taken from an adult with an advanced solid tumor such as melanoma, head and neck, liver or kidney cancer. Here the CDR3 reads CAWSTGQGMAEAFF. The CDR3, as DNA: TGTGCCTGGAGTACAGGACAGGGAATGGCTGAAGCTTTCTTT. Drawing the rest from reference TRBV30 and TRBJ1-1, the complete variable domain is SQTIHQWPATLVQPVGSPLSLECTVEGTSNPNLYWYRQAAGRGLQLLFYSVGIGQISSEVPQNLSASRPQDRQFILSSKKLLLSDSGFYLCAWSTGQGMAEAFFGQGTRLTVV.